This T cell receptor (beta chain) was documented in a study of spatial heterogeneity in lung cancer (dated by TCRdb to about 2019). The study in broad terms: The donors were more than 60 patients from the lung TRACERx cohort who had early-stage, untreated non-small cell lung cancer. Follow-up PBMC samples were sequenced whenever available, with the median time to follow-up being 2 to 3 years after resection. The study linked features of the TCR repertoire to counts of nonsynonymous mutations, which were determined by whole-exome sequencing of tumor tissue. Beta-chain transcripts were consistently detected in greater numbers than alpha-chain transcripts, which likely reflected higher beta-chain transcript abundance. In the raw uncorrected reads, each unique combination of TCR and UMI appeared on average more than ten times. At surgery, 220 tumor regions, 61 to 75 matched nontumor lung samples and 56 PBMC samples were TCR-sequenced for both alpha and beta chains. The study quantitatively compared TCR alpha and beta repertoires across multiple tumor regions, matched nontumor lung and blood in non-small cell lung cancer.

V sheds 4 bases and J sheds 0 bases, leaving 9 bases between their ends. The germline V gene specifies SQVTM as CDR1 and ANQGSEA as CDR2. CDR3 length: 13 amino acids, cysteine to phenylalanine. Only the CDR3 part of the read is kept: 39 bases, read in frame from the first base. This clonotype showed up many times. Its antigen is currently not known. No quality values exist for individual bases; no much larger clone is one base distant. The time point label here, explained by the study, means: blood at routine non-recurrence follow-up after resection. Without any cell sorting, TCR sequencing was performed on whole RNA extracted either from tumor and nontumor lung tissue or from cryopreserved PBMC samples. Patients were selected for TCR sequencing only if sufficient RNA was available from at least two tumor regions. What the authors observed across the whole study: Confirming at a functional level the hypothesis that regional TCRs recognize regional mutations was considered to require additional single-cell paired TCR alpha and beta sequencing. Ubiquitous expanded tumor TCRs showed up in blood more often at tumor resection than at routine follow-up. Comparisons of baseline and follow-up blood repertoires included only about 15 patients.

Library preparation employed 5' RACE. For sequencing, a NextSeq 500 was employed. The TCR library protocol attached a unique molecular identifier to each TCR cDNA molecule to allow correction of PCR and sequencing errors. The authors processed their data as follows. Decombinator tools were used for TCR identification, UMI-based error correction and CDR3 extraction. Expanded TCRs were defined as those above a frequency of 2 per 1,000, corresponding to the top 1% of the tumor frequency distribution. Renyi diversity was computed with the R vegan package after each repertoire had been subsampled 100 times to 5,000 TCRs. CDR3 similarity networks were built from amino acid triplet string-kernel similarity, with CDR3s being connected when pairwise similarity was above 0.82. TCRdb reran the public reads through fastp at Q25 and MiXCR, keeping productive beta chains. Rows with a matching CDR3 protein are joined into one entry that keeps the most common DNA and genes. The V and J calls and clone size are TCRdb's, not the authors'. Counted in this sample were nearly 95,000 distinct CDR3 sequences; approximately 20% of them appeared once. Jointly, the top ten make up 20% to 25% of the sample.

Specimen: PBMCs, collected at follow-up. The TCR sequence derives from a male donor with early-stage non-small cell lung cancer. The chain couples TRBV29-1 to TRBJ1-1, with an unclear D gene assignment. This receptor carries the CDR3 CSVGEALNTEAFF. The nucleotide sequence reads as follows: TGCAGCGTTGGAGAAGCACTGAACACTGAAGCTTTCTTT.